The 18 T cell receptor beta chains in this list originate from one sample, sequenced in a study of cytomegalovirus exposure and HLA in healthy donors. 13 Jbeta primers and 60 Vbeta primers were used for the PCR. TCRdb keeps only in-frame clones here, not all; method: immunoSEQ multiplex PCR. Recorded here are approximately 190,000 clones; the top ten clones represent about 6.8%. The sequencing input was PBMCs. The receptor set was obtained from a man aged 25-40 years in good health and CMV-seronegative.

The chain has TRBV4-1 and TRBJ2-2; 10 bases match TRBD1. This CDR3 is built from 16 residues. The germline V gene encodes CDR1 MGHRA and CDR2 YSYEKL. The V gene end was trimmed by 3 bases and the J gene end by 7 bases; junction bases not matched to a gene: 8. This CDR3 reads CASSQGAGQGIGELFF. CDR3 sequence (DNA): TGCGCCAGCAGCCAGGGCGCGGGACAGGGGATCGGGGAGCTGTTTTTT.

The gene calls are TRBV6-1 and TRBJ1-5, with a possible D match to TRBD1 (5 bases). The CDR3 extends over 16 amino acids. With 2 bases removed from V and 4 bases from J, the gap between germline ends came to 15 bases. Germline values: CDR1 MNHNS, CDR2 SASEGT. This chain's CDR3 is CASSEYGTGLNQPQHF. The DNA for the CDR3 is TGTGCCAGCAGTGAATATGGTACAGGTCTAAATCAGCCCCAGCATTTT.

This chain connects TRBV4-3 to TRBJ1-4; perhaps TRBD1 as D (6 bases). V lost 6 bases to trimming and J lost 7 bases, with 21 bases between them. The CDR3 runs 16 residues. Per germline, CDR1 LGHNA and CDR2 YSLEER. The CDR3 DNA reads TGCGCCAGCAGTCAACAGGGCCTTTTGGGAGGTGAAAAACTGTTTTTT. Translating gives CASSQQGLLGGEKLFF.

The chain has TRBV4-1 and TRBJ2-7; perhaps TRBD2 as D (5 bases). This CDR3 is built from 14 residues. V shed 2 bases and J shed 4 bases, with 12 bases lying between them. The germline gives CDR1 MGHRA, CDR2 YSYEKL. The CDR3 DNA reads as TGCGCCAGCAGCCAACGGAAAGGACTTTACGAGCAGTACTTC. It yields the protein CASSQRKGLYEQYF.

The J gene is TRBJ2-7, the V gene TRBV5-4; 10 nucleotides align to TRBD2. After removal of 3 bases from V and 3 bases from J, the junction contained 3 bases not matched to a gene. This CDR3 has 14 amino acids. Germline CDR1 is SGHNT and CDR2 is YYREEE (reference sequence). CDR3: CASSYLAGDYEQYF. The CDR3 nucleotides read TGTGCCAGCAGCTACCTAGCGGGGGACTACGAGCAGTACTTC. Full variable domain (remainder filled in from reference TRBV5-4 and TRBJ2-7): ETGVTQSPTHLIKTRGQQVTLRCSSQSGHNTVSWYQQALGQGPQFIFQYYREEENGRGNFPPRFSGLQFPNYSSELNVNALELDDSALYLCASSYLAGDYEQYFGPGTRLTVT.

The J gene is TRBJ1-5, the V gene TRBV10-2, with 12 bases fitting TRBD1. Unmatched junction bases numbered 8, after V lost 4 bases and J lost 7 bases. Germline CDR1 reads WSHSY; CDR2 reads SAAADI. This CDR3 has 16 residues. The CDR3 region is CASSVTGQGASQPQHF. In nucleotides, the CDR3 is TGCGCCAGCAGTGTAACGGGACAGGGGGCATCGCAGCCCCAGCATTTT.

The CDR3 sequence is CASSRGAGGMETQYF. The CDR3 nucleotides are TGTGCCAGCAGCCGGGGGGCAGGGGGCATGGAGACCCAGTACTTC. The genes are TRBV7-7 and TRBJ2-5; perhaps TRBD1 as D (8 bases). Germline lookup yields CDR1 SSHAT and CDR2 FNYEAQ (reference sequence). The CDR3 contains 15 residues. V shed 5 bases and J shed 5 bases, with 18 bases lying between them.

Written as DNA, the CDR3 is TGCGCCAGCAGCACGACAGGGCAGGATTCACCCCTCCACTTT. It is translated as CASSTTGQDSPLHF. The rearrangement links TRBV5-1 to TRBJ1-6; 7 nucleotides align to TRBD1. The V segment lost 4 bases and the J segment 8 bases; nucleotides outside the gene matches: 6. CDR3 length: 14 residues. The germline V gene has CDR1 SGHRS and CDR2 YFSETQ.

CDR3 DNA: TGTGCCAGCAGCCCAGGGGCAATTATGAACACTGAAGCTTTCTTT. The encoded protein is CASSPGAIMNTEAFF. This rearrangement joins TRBV7-9 to TRBJ1-1; weak D call: TRBD1 (6 bases). Per the germline V gene, CDR1 is SEHNR and CDR2 is FQNEAQ (reference sequence). The CDR3 loop spans 15 amino acids. V lost 5 bases and J lost 0, with 13 bases in between. Using reference TRBV7-9 and TRBJ1-1 for the parts outside the CDR3, the full variable domain is DTGVSQNPRHKITKRGQNVTFRCDPISEHNRLYWYRQTLGQGPEFLTYFQNEAQLEKSRLLSDRFSAERPKGSFSTLEIQRTEQGDSAMYLCASSPGAIMNTEAFFGQGTRLTVV.

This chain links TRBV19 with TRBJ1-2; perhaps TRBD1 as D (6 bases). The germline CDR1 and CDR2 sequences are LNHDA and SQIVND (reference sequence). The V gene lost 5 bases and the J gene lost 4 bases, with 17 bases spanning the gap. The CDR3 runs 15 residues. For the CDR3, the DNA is TGTGCCAGTAGTCGACCGCAGGGGTACTCCTATGGCTACACCTTC. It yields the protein CASSRPQGYSYGYTF.

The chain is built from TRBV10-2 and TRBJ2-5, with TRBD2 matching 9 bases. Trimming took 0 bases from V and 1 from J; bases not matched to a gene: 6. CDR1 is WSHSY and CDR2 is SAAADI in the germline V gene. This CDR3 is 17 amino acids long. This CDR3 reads CASSESRAGGTQETQYF. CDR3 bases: TGCGCCAGCAGTGAGTCAAGGGCGGGGGGGACCCAAGAGACCCAGTACTTC.

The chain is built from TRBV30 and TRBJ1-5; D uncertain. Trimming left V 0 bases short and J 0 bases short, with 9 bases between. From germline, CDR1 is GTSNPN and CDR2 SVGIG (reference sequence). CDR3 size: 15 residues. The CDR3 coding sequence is TGTGCCTGGAGTGTACTCTCTGGTAGCAATCAGCCCCAGCATTTT. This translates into CAWSVLSGSNQPQHF.

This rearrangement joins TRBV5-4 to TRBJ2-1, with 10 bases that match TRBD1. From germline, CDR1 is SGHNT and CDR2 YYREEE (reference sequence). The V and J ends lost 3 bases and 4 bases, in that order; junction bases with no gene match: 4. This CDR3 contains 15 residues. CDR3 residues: CASSSWTGGYNEQFF. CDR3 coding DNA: TGTGCCAGCAGCTCCTGGACAGGGGGGTACAATGAGCAGTTCTTC.

The CDR3 DNA follows: TGTGCCAGCAGCTTACGTGTGGGGGCTGGAGAGCAGTACTTC. Translation gives CASSLRVGAGEQYF. The rearrangement links TRBV11-2 to TRBJ2-7; possible D gene TRBD1, 6 bases. Per the germline V gene, CDR1 is SGHAT and CDR2 is FQNNGV. This CDR3 region has 14 residues. The V end lost 2 bases, the J end lost 7 bases, and 15 bases lay between the germline ends. The full variable domain, in which reference TRBV11-2 and TRBJ2-7 provide the parts outside the CDR3, is EAGVAQSPRYKIIEKRQSVAFWCNPISGHATLYWYQQILGQGPKLLIQFQNNGVVDDSQLPKDRFSAERLKGVDSTLKIQPAKLEDSAVYLCASSLRVGAGEQYFGPGTRLTVT.

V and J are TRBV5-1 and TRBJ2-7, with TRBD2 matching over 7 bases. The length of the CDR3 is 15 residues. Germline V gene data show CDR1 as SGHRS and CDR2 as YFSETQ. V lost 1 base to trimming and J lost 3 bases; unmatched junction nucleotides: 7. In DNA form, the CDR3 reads TGCGCCAGCAGCTTGATCGCTAGCGGTGACTACGAGCAGTACTTC. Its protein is CASSLIASGDYEQYF.

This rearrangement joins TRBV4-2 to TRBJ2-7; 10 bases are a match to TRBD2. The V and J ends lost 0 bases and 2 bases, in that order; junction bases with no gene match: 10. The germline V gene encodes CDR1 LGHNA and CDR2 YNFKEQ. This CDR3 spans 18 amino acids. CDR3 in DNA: TGTGCCAGCAGCCAAGATGCTAGCGGGAGTTTCGGGGCCTACGAGCAGTACTTC. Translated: CASSQDASGSFGAYEQYF.

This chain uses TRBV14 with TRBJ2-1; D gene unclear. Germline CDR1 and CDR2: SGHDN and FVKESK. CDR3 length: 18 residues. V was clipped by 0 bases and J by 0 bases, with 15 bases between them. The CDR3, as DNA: TGTGCCAGCAGCCAAGATTTTCGGCAGGCGATCTCCTACAATGAGCAGTTCTTC. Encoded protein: CASSQDFRQAISYNEQFF.

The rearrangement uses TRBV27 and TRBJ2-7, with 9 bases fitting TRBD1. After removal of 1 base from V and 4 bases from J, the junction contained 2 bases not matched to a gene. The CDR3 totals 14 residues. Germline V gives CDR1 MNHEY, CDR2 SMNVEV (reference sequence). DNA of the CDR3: TGTGCCAGCAGTTTATATGACAGGGGGTACGAGCAGTACTTC. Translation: CASSLYDRGYEQYF.